Listed here are 17 T cell receptor beta chains from one sample, sequenced in a study of human T cells and chemical hapten exposure. TCRdb reanalysed the RACE reads using MiXCR and keeps one entry per CDR3 protein. Of 80,000 to 100,000 distinct CDR3 sequences in the sample, about a tenth were seen once. This sample's time point: patch test 3, about 24 weeks after DPC sensitization. Treatment denoted: therapeutic diphenylcyclopropenone sensitization with weekly scalp DPC. The sequences come from whole blood, collected in connection with sensitization to the hapten diphenylcyclopropenone (DPC). These receptors were taken from a woman under 40 with alopecia areata. Some clones in this sample may be carry-over from other donors' samples.

This clonotype appeared a few times. V is TRBV5-1 and J is TRBJ2-2, with TRBD1 as a possible D gene (5 bases). V gave up 3 bases and J gave up 4 bases, with 7 bases separating them. CDR3 size: 13 residues. Germline CDR1 is SGHRS and CDR2 is YFSETQ. CDR3 bases: TGCGCCAGCAGCTACGACAGCACCGGGGAGCTGTTTTTT. Translation: CASSYDSTGELFF. Full variable domain (outside the CDR3, taken from reference TRBV5-1 and TRBJ2-2): KAGVTQTPRYLIKTRGQQVTLSCSPISGHRSVSWYQQTPGQGLQFLFEYFSETQRNKGNFPGRFSGRQFSNSRSEMNVSTLELGDSALYLCASSYDSTGELFFGEGSRLTVL.

The rearrangement uses TRBV3-1 and TRBJ2-3; perhaps TRBD2 as D (5 bases). The CDR3 loop spans 11 amino acids. V gave up 6 bases and J gave up 8 bases, with 9 bases separating them. Looked up from germline, CDR1 is LGHDT and CDR2 is YNNKEL (reference sequence). The CDR3: CASRTEGTQYF. The CDR3, as DNA: TGTGCCAGCAGGACCGAGGGTACGCAGTATTTT.

The table lists this clonotype with many counts. The chain uses TRBV28 and TRBJ2-7; D uncertain. This CDR3 comprises 13 residues. Germline CDR1 MDHEN, CDR2 SYDVKM. V lost 3 bases and J lost 2, with 8 bases in between. As DNA, the CDR3 is TGTGCCAGCAGTTTGCGCACACCCTACGAGCAGTACGTC. It yields the protein CASSLRTPYEQYV.

This clonotype was found many times. V is TRBV12-3 or TRBV12-4 and J is TRBJ1-5, with TRBD1 matching over 7 bases. V trimming: 3 bases; J trimming: 6 bases; junction bases outside the gene matches: 8. The CDR3 extends over 15 amino acids. CDR3 bases: TGTGCCAGCAGTTTCGTGTCTAGGGGGCTTCAGCCCCAGCATTTT. Protein product: CASSFVSRGLQPQHF.

Ten or more counts support this clonotype. The CDR3: CASSLESGGGYNEQFF. DNA for the CDR3: TGTGCCAGCAGCTTAGAAAGCGGAGGAGGCTACAATGAGCAGTTCTTC. The V gene is TRBV7-2, the J gene TRBJ2-1, with D perhaps TRBD2 (5 bases). The V gene's germline CDR1 is SGHTA and CDR2 FQGNSA. Trimming removed 1 base from V and 3 bases from J, with 13 bases in between. The CDR3 sequence is 16 residues long.

This clonotype occurred many times. The genes are TRBV12-3 or TRBV12-4 and TRBJ2-2; D is ambiguous. V lost 4 bases and J lost 3, with 0 bases in between. The CDR3 length is 11 residues. CDR3 nucleotides: TGTGCCAGCAGTTACACCGGGGAGCTGTTTTTT. It is translated as CASSYTGELFF.

The rearrangement links TRBV4-1 to TRBJ2-2; perhaps D is TRBD1 or TRBD2 (5 bases each). CDR1 and CDR2 (germline): MGHRA, YSYEKL. This CDR3 has 17 residues. The V end was cut by 6 bases, the J end by 1 base, with 18 bases between. The CDR3 coding sequence is TGCGCCAGCAGTCCTTCTACCGGGGCCGGGAACACCGGGGAGCTGTTTTTT. Encoded protein: CASSPSTGAGNTGELFF.

Written as DNA, the CDR3 is TGTGCCAGCAGCCAAGATCGCAGGACCGGGGAGCTGTTTTTT. It is translated as CASSQDRRTGELFF. This chain connects TRBV3-1 to TRBJ2-2; D call uncertain. Germline lookup yields CDR1 LGHDT and CDR2 YNNKEL (reference sequence). The V gene lost 0 bases and the J gene lost 5 bases, with 7 bases spanning the gap. The CDR3 runs 14 residues.

The count of this clonotype is one. The rearrangement links TRBV19 to TRBJ2-4, with a weak D call TRBD1 (5 bases). V was trimmed by 5 bases and J by 8 bases, leaving 13 bases between them. The CDR3 length is 13 residues. The germline CDR1 and CDR2 sequences are LNHDA and SQIVND (reference sequence). The CDR3 reads CASSEGANDIQYF. In DNA form, the CDR3 reads TGTGCCAGTAGTGAAGGGGCCAACGACATTCAGTACTTC. Based on the CDR3 plus reference TRBV19 and TRBJ2-4, the full variable domain is DGGITQSPKYLFRKEGQNVTLSCEQNLNHDAMYWYRQDPGQGLRLIYYSQIVNDFQKGDIAEGYSVSREKKESFPLTVTSAQKNPTAFYLCASSEGANDIQYFGAGTRLSVL.

CDR3 nucleotide sequence: TGCGCCAGCAGCTTGAGGGGTTCCCCTAATCAGCCCCAGCATTTT. This gives the protein CASSLRGSPNQPQHF. The gene calls are TRBV5-1 and TRBJ1-5; possibly TRBD1 for D (5 bases). Germline V gene lookup returns CDR1 SGHRS and CDR2 YFSETQ. Trimming took 1 base from V and 4 from J, leaving 12 bases between them. The CDR3 consists of 15 residues.

The sample holds a few counts of this clonotype. The chain recombines TRBV7-9 with TRBJ2-3, with D maybe TRBD2 (6 bases). Trimming removed 3 bases from V and 1 base from J, with 11 bases in between. Germline lookup yields CDR1 SEHNR and CDR2 FQNEAQ (reference sequence). This CDR3 is built from 15 residues. Written as DNA, the CDR3 is TGTGCCAGCAGCTTTACGTGGGGGGGCACAGATACGCAGTATTTT. This translates into CASSFTWGGTDTQYF.

This clonotype was detected ten times or more. The chain employs TRBV12-3 or TRBV12-4 and TRBJ2-5; 9 bases are shared with TRBD2. The CDR3 runs to 18 residues. The V segment lost 1 base and the J segment 5 bases; nucleotides outside the gene matches: 14. The chain's CDR3 is CASSLGGSGSGVWETQYF. The DNA of the CDR3 is TGTGCCAGCAGTTTAGGGGGTAGCGGGAGCGGCGTGTGGGAGACCCAGTACTTC.

This clonotype occurred a few times. The chain joins TRBV20-1 to TRBJ1-1; D possibly corresponds to TRBD1 (6 bases). This CDR3 contains 12 residues. Per germline, CDR1 DFQATT and CDR2 SNEGSKA (reference sequence). V lost 2 bases to trimming and J lost 4 bases, with 8 bases between them. DNA for the CDR3: TGCAGTGCTAGATTACAGGGCACTGAAGCTTTCTTT. Its translation: CSARLQGTEAFF.

This clonotype was found a few times. V usage is TRBV30 and J usage is TRBJ2-1; 9 positions agree with TRBD1. CDR1 and CDR2 from the germline V gene are GTSNPN and SVGIG (reference sequence). The CDR3 extends over 14 amino acids. The V and J ends lost 8 bases and 5 bases, in that order; junction bases with no gene match: 10. Here the CDR3 reads CAMSQGASDNEQFF. The CDR3 DNA reads TGTGCCATGTCACAGGGGGCGAGTGACAATGAGCAGTTCTTC.

This clonotype has only a few counts. The J gene is TRBJ1-1, the V gene TRBV28; D is unresolved. CDR3 length: 14 amino acids. Germline CDR1 reads MDHEN; CDR2 reads SYDVKM. V was clipped by 3 bases and J by 4 bases, with 12 bases between them. CDR3: CASSFRGRSTEAFF. CDR3 bases: TGTGCCAGCAGTTTCCGGGGTAGGAGCACTGAAGCTTTCTTT.

This clonotype was counted between two and nine times. The chain recombines TRBV24-1 with TRBJ2-1; D not resolved. This CDR3 has 11 amino acids. V lost 0 bases to trimming and J lost 8 bases, with 1 base between them. CDR1 and CDR2 (germline): KGHDR, SFDVKD. CDR3: CATSDLYEQFF. DNA for the CDR3: TGTGCCACCAGTGATTTGTATGAGCAGTTCTTC.

This clonotype has ten or more counts. CDR3 region: CSVAPGGVEQYF. The CDR3 nucleotides read TGCAGCGTTGCCCCTGGTGGGGTCGAGCAGTACTTC. The chain couples TRBV29-1 to TRBJ2-7; no definite D call. Germline CDR1 reads SQVTM; CDR2 reads ANQGSEA. Trimming pared 4 bases from V and 6 bases from J, leaving 13 bases between. CDR3 length equals 12 residues.